This TCR beta chain was captured by sequencing in a study of T-cell reconstitution after alpha-beta-depleted transplantation in children. Study findings and constraints: The origin of high day-60 TCRbeta diversity in some patients lay in surviving recipient T cells and thymic progenitors.

The TCRbeta library incorporated unique molecular identifiers. From the PCR reads, TCRdb called clonotypes with MiXCR, one entry per CDR3 protein. Of fewer than 1 million distinct CDR3 sequences in the sample, roughly 15% were seen once. On this clonotype itself: Its antigen is unknown.

The CDR3 loop spans 14 amino acids. Germline V gives CDR1 SQVTM, CDR2 ANQGSEA. Between the trimmed V and J ends, which lost 4 bases and 4 bases, there was a span of 11 bases. Sequenced material: PBMCs, mostly from graft donor cells, taken 360 days after TCRalphabeta/CD19-depleted stem cell transplant. The receptor comes from a male patient aged 5 to 17 who had a stem cell transplant for acute lymphoblastic leukemia, so the T cells may come from the graft donor. The V and J genes are TRBV29-1 and TRBJ2-6; possible D gene TRBD2, 6 bases. CDR3 coding DNA: TGCAGCGTTGGCACTAGCACCGGGGCCAACGTCCTGACTTTC. As protein: CSVGTSTGANVLTF.